Reported below is one T cell receptor beta chain. Its antigen is as yet unknown. The sample originates from a study of cytomegalovirus exposure and HLA in healthy donors. Study conclusions and caveats: Accounts indicate the classifier identified cytomegalovirus status with strong specificity and sensitivity. A later analysis linked a missense variant in DCLRE1C to the trimming of TCR beta V and J genes. For most TCR sequences rarity was the rule, although some public TCRs occurred in many donors. The number of N-insertions in an Asian-associated ancestry cluster was reportedly below the 666-donor mean in a later analysis.

In the PCR, 60 Vbeta and 13 Jbeta primers were used. Clones were read by immunoSEQ multiplex PCR, and TCRdb kept only the in-frame ones, dropping some. Found here are about 65,000 clones, roughly 60% of them singletons; the top ten hold around 2.7%. The sequenced sample consisted of PBMCs. This TCR derives from a man younger than 45 in good health and CMV-seronegative.

The CDR3 DNA sequence: TGTGCCAGCAGCGTCGGACAGGAGGCTATACCCCTCCACTTT. Encoded protein: CASSVGQEAIPLHF. V usage is TRBV7-9 and J usage is TRBJ1-6, with TRBD1 matching 7 bases. Germline lookup yields CDR1 SEHNR and CDR2 FQNEAQ (reference sequence). J gave up 12 bases and V 5 bases, and 10 bases lay outside the gene matches. The CDR3 length is 14 residues.